A single T cell receptor beta chain is shown here with its context. This receptor's antigen is unknown. The record has no base qualities; no much larger clone is one base away. These data originate in a study of CD8+CD57+ T cells in acquired aplastic anemia (dated by TCRdb to the late 2010s). Turning to the overall study: On average, sorted CD4+ and CD8+ cells yielded around 3.5 ug of extracted DNA, with a range of about 0.19 to 30 ug. For healthy donor samples, the average read count was about 10.8 million for CD4+ cells and 11.0 million for CD8+ cells.

Profiling of TCR beta VDJ combinations and CDR3 sequences used genomic DNA as the template. TCR repertoire sequencing was run on an Illumina HiSeq 2000. Per the source publication's procedure: Repertoires were assessed using TRBV/TRBJ rearrangement plots, CDR3 size and DJ length profiles, and Simpson's diversity index. The most abundant DNA sequence in the deep sequencing data was defined as the immunodominant clone. CDR3 amino acid sequences were screened for sharing across subjects and compared with published repertoires and the VDJdb database. The public reads were run again by TCRdb, first through fastp at Q25 and then through MiXCR, and only productive beta chains were kept. When rows share a CDR3 protein, they turn into one entry using the most common DNA and genes. TCRdb, rather than the study authors, made the V and J calls. The sample table records over 200,000 distinct CDR3 sequences; over 55% of these occur just once. The ten top clones hold 25% to 30% of the sample.

General study outcomes and caveats: Roughly 29 CD8+ CDR3 sequences were found to be shared between patients and controls, but these sequences appeared to be highly expressed in patients and within the immunodominant clones of the patients. Patients and healthy controls showed no significant difference in CD8+ Simpson's diversity (P=0.060).

The study deep-sequenced TCR repertoires of sorted CD4+ and CD8+ blood T cells from severe aplastic anemia patients and healthy subjects. Ficoll-Paque density gradient centrifugation was used to isolate peripheral blood mononuclear cells. CD4+ and CD8+ T cells were sorted by FACS or magnetic beads before DNA extraction. The junction shows trimming of 5 bases on V and 8 bases on J, plus 13 bases between the germline ends. Its CDR3 holds 14 amino acids, cysteine through phenylalanine. Solely the CDR3 DNA is kept, with 42 bases framed from the first base. Sequences LNHDA (CDR1) and SQIVND (CDR2) are obtained from the germline V gene (reference sequence).

The receptor chain draws on TRBV19 and TRBJ1-6; possibly the D gene is TRBD1, per 5 matching bases. This TCR was sampled from a human donor in good health. The specimen sequenced was sorted CD4+, CD8+, or CD8+CD57+ T cells (not recorded which) from PBMCs. The DNA is as follows: TGTGCCAGTAGTCCACGGGACGGATATTCACCCCTCCACTTT. It encodes CASSPRDGYSPLHF. With all but the CDR3 taken from the reference TRBV19 and TRBJ1-6 genes, the full variable domain is: DGGITQSPKYLFRKEGQNVTLSCEQNLNHDAMYWYRQDPGQGLRLIYYSQIVNDFQKGDIAEGYSVSREKKESFPLTVTSAQKNPTAFYLCASSPRDGYSPLHFGNGTRLTVT.